Below are 23 T cell receptor beta chains sequenced from a single sample in a study of beta chain features in type 1 diabetes. As every portion of the isolated RNA was reverse transcribed, the sequencing read expressed TCRB transcripts. Measured with immunoSEQ multiplex PCR; TCRdb has only the in-frame clones, and not every one. The sample consists of 200,000 to 250,000 clones, about 30% of them appearing once. The sample was central memory CD4+ T cells from blood. Receptors were obtained from a man aged 25-40 years in good health.

This clone was counted between two and nine times. The chain couples TRBV29-1 to TRBJ2-3, with 7 bases fitting TRBD2. This CDR3 contains 12 residues. Looked up from germline, CDR1 is SQVTM and CDR2 is ANQGSEA. J gave up 4 bases and V 4 bases, and 2 bases lay outside the gene matches. The CDR3 DNA reads TGCAGCGTTGTTCGGGGGGCAGATACGCAGTATTTT. Its translation is CSVVRGADTQYF.

This clone was seen more than once but under ten times. The chain carries TRBV15 and TRBJ1-4, with a possible D match to TRBD1 (6 bases). The CDR3 has 13 amino acids. Germline loops: CDR1 LNHNV, CDR2 YYDKDF (reference sequence). V gave up 5 bases and J gave up 4 bases, with 8 bases separating them. Written as DNA, the CDR3 is TGTGCCACCAGCGGACAGCTTAATGAAAAACTGTTTTTT. Its protein is CATSGQLNEKLFF.

The chain uses TRBV19 and TRBJ1-5; tentatively, D is TRBD1 (6 bases). V gave up 0 bases and J gave up 14 bases, with 14 bases separating them. Germline CDR1 LNHDA, CDR2 SQIVND (reference sequence). CDR3 length: 13 residues. Here the CDR3 reads CASSIDGAGTKHF. The CDR3 DNA sequence: TGTGCCAGTAGTATAGACGGGGCAGGGACAAAGCATTTT.

The chain links TRBV5-1 to TRBJ2-1; 8 bases line up with TRBD1. J gave up 7 bases and V 4 bases, and 7 bases lay outside the gene matches. Germline loops: CDR1 SGHRS, CDR2 YFSETQ. The CDR3 totals 14 residues. The CDR3 spells CASSAGGQGNEQFF. CDR3 coding DNA: TGCGCCAGCAGCGCCGGAGGACAGGGTAATGAGCAGTTCTTC. Supplemented by reference TRBV5-1 and TRBJ2-1, the full variable domain reads KAGVTQTPRYLIKTRGQQVTLSCSPISGHRSVSWYQQTPGQGLQFLFEYFSETQRNKGNFPGRFSGRQFSNSRSEMNVSTLELGDSALYLCASSAGGQGNEQFFGPGTRLTVL.

This chain links TRBV28 with TRBJ2-6; D could derive from TRBD1 or TRBD2 (5 bases each). V gave up 11 bases and J gave up 3 bases, with 17 bases separating them. Germline V gene lookup returns CDR1 MDHEN and CDR2 SYDVKM. The CDR3 length is 15 residues. CDR3 DNA: TGTGCCCGCCGCCCCGAGGGGCTTGGGGCCAACGTCCTGACTTTC. It specifies CARRPEGLGANVLTF.

This chain links TRBV7-9 with TRBJ2-3; D possibly uses TRBD1 or TRBD2 (6 bases each). V lost 3 bases and J lost 3, with 16 bases in between. Germline V CDR1 and CDR2: SEHNR, FQNEAQ (reference sequence). CDR3 size: 16 residues. CDR3 DNA sequence: TGTGCCAGCAGCTTGGAGACAGGAGGGCGGACAGATACGCAGTATTTT. Amino acids: CASSLETGGRTDTQYF.

A few counts support this clone. V usage is TRBV9 and J usage is TRBJ2-7, with D perhaps given as TRBD1 or TRBD2 (5 bases each). The CDR3 runs 15 residues. Trimming stripped 0 bases from V and 0 bases from J, with 10 bases between. Germline V gene lookup returns CDR1 SGDLS and CDR2 YYNGEE. In DNA form, the CDR3 reads TGTGCCAGCAGCGTAGGAGGGACGGACTCCTACGAGCAGTACTTC. Amino acid sequence: CASSVGGTDSYEQYF. The variable domain in full, with the rest retrieved from reference TRBV9 and TRBJ2-7, is DSGVTQTPKHLITATGQRVTLRCSPRSGDLSVYWYQQSLDQGLQFLIQYYNGEERAKGNILERFSAQQFPDLHSELNLSSLELGDSALYFCASSVGGTDSYEQYFGPGTRLTVT.

V is TRBV5-4 and J is TRBJ2-5; 9 bases are shared with TRBD2. J gave up 2 bases and V 4 bases, and 6 bases lay outside the gene matches. The germline V gene has CDR1 SGHNT and CDR2 YYREEE (reference sequence). The CDR3 is made up of 15 amino acids. This CDR3 is CASSPLAGTQETQYF. Written as DNA, the CDR3 is TGTGCCAGCAGCCCCCTAGCGGGAACACAAGAGACCCAGTACTTC.

This clone was observed a few times. The V gene is TRBV30, the J gene TRBJ2-3; D uncertain. Germline-derived CDR1 and CDR2 are GTSNPN and SVGIG (reference sequence). The V and J ends lost 2 bases and 4 bases respectively, with 7 bases between them. This CDR3 has 12 amino acids. The CDR3 DNA reads TGTGCCTGGAGTCCAATGGCAGATACGCAGTATTTT. This codes for CAWSPMADTQYF.

The rearrangement uses TRBV14 and TRBJ2-7, with 16 bases aligning to TRBD2. With 0 bases clipped from V and 1 base from J, the junction kept 9 bases outside the gene matches. The CDR3 extends over 20 amino acids. CDR1 and CDR2 from the germline V gene are SGHDN and FVKESK. The CDR3 reads CASSQDPGLAGGSRSYEQYF. Written as DNA, the CDR3 is TGTGCCAGCAGCCAAGATCCGGGACTAGCGGGAGGGTCCAGGTCCTACGAGCAGTACTTC.

This clone appeared a few times. The rearrangement uses TRBV9 and TRBJ2-1; 11 bases line up with TRBD2. Germline CDR1 SGDLS, CDR2 YYNGEE. Unmatched junction bases numbered 7, after V lost 4 bases and J lost 4 bases. CDR3 size: 16 residues. CDR3 amino acids: CASSPRASGGYNEQFF. In nucleotides, the CDR3 is TGTGCCAGCAGCCCTCGGGCTAGCGGGGGGTACAATGAGCAGTTCTTC.

This clone came up a few times. Different DNA sequences within this sample yield the same CDR3. The CDR3: CAISESFSYEQYF. CDR3 DNA: TGTGCCATCAGTGAGTCGTTTAGCTACGAGCAGTACTTC. The chain recombines TRBV10-3 with TRBJ2-7; no reliable D call. The CDR3 contains 13 residues. From germline, CDR1 is ENHRY and CDR2 SYGVKD. The V and J ends lost 0 bases and 3 bases respectively, with 6 bases between them.

This clone was detected a few times. The rearrangement links TRBV5-1 to TRBJ2-1, with 8 bases that match TRBD2. The CDR3 consists of 17 residues. The V and J ends lost 3 bases and 0 bases, in that order; junction bases with no gene match: 8. Germline V CDR1 and CDR2: SGHRS, YFSETQ. This chain's CDR3 is CASSYREGPSSYNEQFF. DNA for the CDR3: TGCGCCAGCAGCTACCGGGAGGGGCCTAGCTCCTACAATGAGCAGTTCTTC.

This clone was seen at least ten times. The sample carries other DNA sequences with the same CDR3. This sequence joins TRBV7-2 and TRBJ1-1, with D hard to call. V was clipped by 3 bases and J by 0 bases, with 5 bases between them. CDR3 size: 13 residues. CDR1 SGHTA and CDR2 FQGNSA come from the germline V gene. The CDR3, as DNA: TGTGCCAGCAGCTTTTCGGTGAACACTGAAGCTTTCTTT. Its translation is CASSFSVNTEAFF.

This clone was detected a few times. The gene calls are TRBV5-1 and TRBJ2-6; no definite D call. CDR1 is SGHRS and CDR2 is YFSETQ in the germline V gene. V was cut by 1 base and J by 1 base, with 9 bases left in between. The CDR3 is made up of 16 amino acids. CDR3 in amino acids: CASSLTSVSGANVLTF. The CDR3 DNA is TGCGCCAGCAGCTTGACGTCGGTTTCTGGGGCCAACGTCCTGACTTTC. Full variable domain (outside the CDR3, taken from reference TRBV5-1 and TRBJ2-6): KAGVTQTPRYLIKTRGQQVTLSCSPISGHRSVSWYQQTPGQGLQFLFEYFSETQRNKGNFPGRFSGRQFSNSRSEMNVSTLELGDSALYLCASSLTSVSGANVLTFGAGSRLTVL.

The rearrangement links TRBV11-2 to TRBJ2-3, with D tentatively TRBD2 (6 bases). Looked up from germline, CDR1 is SGHAT and CDR2 is FQNNGV. V was clipped by 1 base and J by 2 bases, with 10 bases between them. The CDR3 extends over 15 amino acids. CDR3 region: CASSLAGTYTDTQYF. The CDR3 coding sequence is TGTGCCAGCAGCTTAGCGGGGACTTACACAGATACGCAGTATTTT.

CDR3 amino acids: CATSTGTGRQPQHF. The CDR3 nucleotides are TGTGCCACCAGTACGGGGACAGGGCGACAGCCCCAGCATTTT. V gene TRBV15 combines with J gene TRBJ1-5; 9 positions agree with TRBD1. This CDR3 is 14 amino acids long. Germline values: CDR1 LNHNV, CDR2 YYDKDF (reference sequence). Trimming removed 6 bases from V and 7 bases from J; junction bases left unmatched: 7.

The rearrangement joins TRBV5-1 to TRBJ2-5, with unresolved D. The germline V gene has CDR1 SGHRS and CDR2 YFSETQ. Deletions cut 0 bases from V and 5 bases from J, with 5 bases between. The CDR3 has 12 amino acids. The chain's CDR3 is CASSLVLETQYF. CDR3 DNA sequence: TGCGCCAGCAGCTTGGTATTGGAGACCCAGTACTTC.

This clone has more than one count but fewer than ten. The V call is TRBV6-1, the J call TRBJ2-7; 7 nucleotides agree with TRBD1. J was trimmed by 4 bases and V by 4 bases; bases with no gene match: 7. Germline CDR1 is MNHNS and CDR2 is SASEGT. The CDR3 has 14 residues. The CDR3, as DNA: TGTGCCAGCAGTGGAAGGGACAGATATTACGAGCAGTACTTC. Its protein product is CASSGRDRYYEQYF.

The rearrangement joins TRBV30 to TRBJ1-1; D not certain. CDR1 is GTSNPN, CDR2 SVGIG, per germline (reference sequence). This CDR3 region has 11 residues. Trimming took 3 bases from V and 5 from J, leaving 7 bases between them. The CDR3 DNA is TGTGCCTGGAGGCGGGAAACTGAAGCTTTCTTT. Its protein is CAWRRETEAFF.

Of note for this clone: This may come from a read error, since a much larger clone is one base off. This chain uses TRBV7-2 with TRBJ2-5; D is uncertain. The V and J ends lost 6 bases and 5 bases respectively, with 7 bases between them. Germline-derived CDR1 and CDR2 are SGHTA and FQGNSA. The CDR3 has 11 amino acids. CDR3 DNA: TGTGCCAGCAGAAAGGCGGAGACCCAGTACTTC. It codes for CASRKAETQYF.

The CDR3 region is CATSRDFGQGEETQYF. CDR3 bases: TGTGCCACCAGCAGAGATTTCGGGCAGGGGGAAGAGACCCAGTACTTC. V usage is TRBV15 and J usage is TRBJ2-5; 7 nucleotides line up with TRBD1. V was clipped by 0 bases and J by 3 bases; unmatched bases: 7. Per germline, CDR1 LNHNV and CDR2 YYDKDF (reference sequence). The CDR3 covers 16 residues.

This clone came up a few times. The genes are TRBV30 and TRBJ1-6; D is uncertain. V lost 1 base and J lost 9, with 10 bases in between. Germline values: CDR1 GTSNPN, CDR2 SVGIG (reference sequence). This CDR3 spans 13 amino acids. The CDR3 DNA follows: TGTGCCTGGAGTGAAATAGTGCCTTCACCCCTCCACTTT. It encodes CAWSEIVPSPLHF.